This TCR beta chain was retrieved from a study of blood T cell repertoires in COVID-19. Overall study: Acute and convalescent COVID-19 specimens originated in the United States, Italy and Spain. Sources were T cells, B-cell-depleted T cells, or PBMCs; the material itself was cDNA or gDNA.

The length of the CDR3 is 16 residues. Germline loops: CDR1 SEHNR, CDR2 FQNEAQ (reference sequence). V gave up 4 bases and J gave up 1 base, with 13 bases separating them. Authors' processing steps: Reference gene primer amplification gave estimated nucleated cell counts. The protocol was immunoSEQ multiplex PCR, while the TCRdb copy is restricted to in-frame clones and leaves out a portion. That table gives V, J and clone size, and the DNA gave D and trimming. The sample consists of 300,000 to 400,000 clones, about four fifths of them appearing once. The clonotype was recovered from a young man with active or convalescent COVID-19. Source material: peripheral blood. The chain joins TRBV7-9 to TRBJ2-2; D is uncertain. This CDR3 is CASSSPPRGNTGELFF. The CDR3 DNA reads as TGTGCCAGCAGCTCCCCCCCGCGAGGGAACACCGGGGAGCTGTTTTTT.